The rows below give T cell receptor beta chains drawn from one sample of a study of T cells in Graves' hyperthyroidism and ophthalmopathy. TCRdb called the multiplex PCR reads again in MiXCR, with one record for every CDR3 protein. The table lists 250,000 to 300,000 distinct CDR3 sequences, about 14% of them singletons. The material sequenced was blood. These receptors were obtained from a woman in her thirties with Graves' hyperthyroidism that later progressed to Graves' ophthalmopathy. CDR3s include the opening cysteine and the closing phenylalanine or tryptophan. A D gene is named only where the DNA matches it firmly. Size is omitted from some rows. Given values are once, few, many or a class for expanded clones.

d_call,v_call,clone_size,j_call,cdr3_nt,cdr3_aa
TRBD1,TRBV6-9,NA,TRBJ1-6,TGTGCCAGCAGGTCCCCAGGGGGCTCCTATAATTCACCCCTCCACTTT,CASRSPGGSYNSPLHF
NA,TRBV30,many,TRBJ1-1,TGTGCCTGGAGTGTCCCCCAGGAAACTTTCTTT,CAWSVPQETFF
NA,TRBV30,many,TRBJ1-5,TGTGCCTGGAGTCAAACGGACTCAAATCAGCCCCAGCATTTT,CAWSQTDSNQPQHF
TRBD2,TRBV6-1,many,TRBJ2-1,TGTGCCAGCAGAGTTGTAGCGGGCTCGATATACAATGAGCAGTTCTTC,CASRVVAGSIYNEQFF
NA,TRBV27,many,TRBJ2-3,TGTGCCAGCAGTACCTACCGAGATACGCAGTATTTT,CASSTYRDTQYF
NA,TRBV5-5,few,TRBJ2-7,TGTGCCAGCAGCTTCCAGCTCTCAGACGAGCAGTACTTC,CASSFQLSDEQYF
TRBD1,TRBV7-9,many,TRBJ2-7,TGTGCCAGCAGCGCGAATAACAGGGGCTACGAGCAGTACTTC,CASSANNRGYEQYF
NA,TRBV7-3,many,TRBJ2-1,TGTGCCAGCAGCTTCCGGGACGGATCCTACAATGAGCAGTTCTTC,CASSFRDGSYNEQFF
TRBD2,TRBV19,NA,TRBJ2-7,TGTGCCAGTAGTCAGGGCCTGGGACTAAGCGAGCAGTACTTC,CASSQGLGLSEQYF
NA,TRBV19,once,TRBJ2-1,TGTGCCAGTAGTATAGTATACAATGAGCAGTTCTTC,CASSIVYNEQFF
NA,TRBV14,many,TRBJ2-3,TGTGCCAGCAGCCTACGGACAGCCGCCCCTCCAGATACGCAGTATTTT,CASSLRTAAPPDTQYF
TRBD2,TRBV7-6,many,TRBJ2-7,TGTGCCAGCAGCGCCAGACTAGCGGTCTCCTACGAGCAGTACTTC,CASSARLAVSYEQYF
TRBD1,TRBV6-1,few,TRBJ1-4,TGTGCCAGCAGGCGACAGGGGGCGAACGAAAAACTGTTTTTT,CASRRQGANEKLFF
NA,TRBV30,many,TRBJ2-7,TGTGCCTGGAGTGTTCGATTGGAGCAGTACTTC,CAWSVRLEQYF
TRBD2,TRBV19,NA,TRBJ2-2,TGTGCCTGTCGACTAGCGGCCAACACCGGGGAGCTGTTTTTT,CACRLAANTGELFF
NA,TRBV11-2,many,TRBJ2-3,TGTGCCAGCACACTCGGCCGCGGTTTCACAGATACGCAGTATTTT,CASTLGRGFTDTQYF
TRBD1,TRBV27,NA,TRBJ1-2,TGTGCCAGCAGCGGGACAGGGGGTGGCTACACCTTC,CASSGTGGGYTF
TRBD1,TRBV7-9,many,TRBJ2-1,TGTGCCAGCGCGGAACAGGGGGTTTATGAGCAGTTCTTC,CASAEQGVYEQFF
TRBD2,TRBV10-2,many,TRBJ2-5,TGCGCCAGCATCTCTCTAGCGGGGCTGGGGACCCAGTACTTC,CASISLAGLGTQYF
NA,TRBV6-1,many,TRBJ2-1,TGTGCCAGCGTCAACTACAATGAGCAGTTCTTC,CASVNYNEQFF
NA,TRBV7-2,many,TRBJ1-1,TGTGCCAGCAGCTTAAGGGGGATCACTGAAGCTTTCTTT,CASSLRGITEAFF
NA,TRBV28,few,TRBJ2-7,TGTGCCAGCAGTTTGGGGGCAACAGGGCTCTCCTACGAGCAGTACTTC,CASSLGATGLSYEQYF
NA,TRBV3-1,once,TRBJ1-1,TGTGCCAGCAGTTTGATCGGGAGTTCTCACGGAGCTTTCTTT,CASSLIGSSHGAFF
NA,TRBV27,many,TRBJ2-2,TGTGCCAGCAGTTTTTCTCCGAACACCGGGGAGCTGTTTTTT,CASSFSPNTGELFF
NA,TRBV20-1,many,TRBJ1-1,TGCAGTGCTAGAGCACGAATTACAACTGAAGCTTTCTTT,CSARARITTEAFF
NA,TRBV5-4,few,TRBJ1-2,TGTGCCAGCAGCTCCGGGGGTTCTAACTATGGCTACACCTTC,CASSSGGSNYGYTF
TRBD1,TRBV7-2,many,TRBJ1-1,TGTGCCAGCAGCTCTAGCCGGACAGGGCTTAGTACTGAAGCTTTCTTT,CASSSSRTGLSTEAFF
NA,TRBV11-2,many,TRBJ2-7,TGTGCCAGCAGCCCCAGAGGCTCCTACGAGCAGTACTTC,CASSPRGSYEQYF
TRBD2,TRBV6-1,many,TRBJ2-4,TGTGCCAGCAGTGGTACTAGCGGGAGTAACATTCAGTACTTC,CASSGTSGSNIQYF
NA,TRBV7-6,many,TRBJ2-7,TGTGCCAGCAGCTTAGAAGGTCTAGACGGGCAGTACTTC,CASSLEGLDGQYF
TRBD2,TRBV7-2,many,TRBJ2-1,TGTGCCAGCAGCTCGGGACTAGCGGGCCACAGCTCCTACAATGAGCAGTTCTTC,CASSSGLAGHSSYNEQFF
TRBD2,TRBV20-1,many,TRBJ2-3,TGCAGTGCCATAGCGGGATCTCTGGAAGATACGCAGTATTTT,CSAIAGSLEDTQYF
NA,TRBV5-6,NA,TRBJ1-1,TGTGCCAGCAGCCCCCTGGGGGTCACTGAAGCTTTCTTT,CASSPLGVTEAFF
TRBD2,TRBV5-1,many,TRBJ2-3,TGCGCCAGCAGCCTGACTAGCGCGTCAGATACGCAGTATTTT,CASSLTSASDTQYF
TRBD1,TRBV19,few,TRBJ2-7,TGTGCCAGTACCAATCCGGGACAGGGAAAGGGGCTCGGGGGCGAGCAGTACTTC,CASTNPGQGKGLGGEQYF
TRBD2,TRBV9,many,TRBJ2-1,TGTGCCAGCAGCGTAGCGGGTTCCCTAGCGGGGGTTTACAATGAGCAGTTCTTC,CASSVAGSLAGVYNEQFF
TRBD1,TRBV20-1,NA,TRBJ2-5,TGCAGTGCTAGTAGTGCCAGCAACCGACAGGGGTTCCAAGAGACCCAGTACTTC,CSASSASNRQGFQETQYF
NA,TRBV6-2/TRBV6-3,few,TRBJ2-2,TGTGCCAGCAGTTATTATAGGGGAACCGGGGAGCTGTTTTTT,CASSYYRGTGELFF
NA,TRBV6-2/TRBV6-3,NA,TRBJ2-5,TGTGCCAGCAGTTACTGGACCCCCAAAGAGACCCAGTACTTC,CASSYWTPKETQYF
NA,TRBV15,NA,TRBJ1-6,TGTGCCACCAGCAGCGGGCAGGGGATTAGGTCACCCCTCCACTTT,CATSSGQGIRSPLHF
NA,TRBV5-6,many,TRBJ2-1,TGTGCCAGCAGCTTCGGCAGCCCCAATGAGCAGTTCTTC,CASSFGSPNEQFF
NA,TRBV7-9,NA,TRBJ1-4,TGTGCCAGCAGCTCCCTCCGGGAGGGAAAACTGTTTTTT,CASSSLREGKLFF
NA,TRBV6-1,NA,TRBJ2-6,TGTGCCAGCGGTCCAGGGTATTCTGGGGCCAACGTCCTGACTTTC,CASGPGYSGANVLTF
NA,TRBV18,many,TRBJ2-4,TGTGCCAGCTCACCTCTTTATGACGGGATCAAAAACATTCAGTACTTC,CASSPLYDGIKNIQYF
NA,TRBV10-3,few,TRBJ1-4,TGTGCCATCAGCGGGGCCTTGGACAGCGCGGAAAAACTGTTTTTT,CAISGALDSAEKLFF
NA,TRBV7-2,many,TRBJ1-1,TGTGCCAGCAGCTTACGACTGAACACTGAAGCTTTCTTT,CASSLRLNTEAFF
NA,TRBV4-3,many,TRBJ2-1,TGCGCCAGCAGCCAAGAAGTTGCCGATGAGCAGTTCTTC,CASSQEVADEQFF
NA,TRBV19,NA,TRBJ1-1,TGTGCCAGTAGTATAGGGTCGGTGAACACTGAAGCTTTCTTT,CASSIGSVNTEAFF
TRBD2,TRBV11-2,many,TRBJ2-7,TGTGCCAGCAGCACTAGTCCCTATTTAGGGGTTCTAGCGGGGTCCTACGAGCAGTACTTC,CASSTSPYLGVLAGSYEQYF
NA,TRBV6-6,few,TRBJ2-1,TGTGCCAGCAGTTACTATGGCGATGAGCAGTTCTTC,CASSYYGDEQFF
NA,TRBV30,NA,TRBJ2-3,TGTGCCTGGAGTAAGGGGCGCCGGATTCAGATAGGGCAGTATTTT,CAWSKGRRIQIGQYF
NA,TRBV28,many,TRBJ2-2,TGTGCCAGCAGTTTTGGGTCAGGGAGGCCCGGGGAGCTGTTTTTT,CASSFGSGRPGELFF
NA,TRBV20-1,many,TRBJ1-3,TGCAGTGCAAGACAGTTTTGGATGCACACCATATATTTT,CSARQFWMHTIYF
NA,TRBV11-2,many,TRBJ1-6,TGTGCCAGCAGCTTATCCTCGGGTAATTCACCCCTCCACTTT,CASSLSSGNSPLHF
NA,TRBV7-7,many,TRBJ2-1,TGTGCTAGCAGCGCCCTGGGGATCATCAATGAGCAGTTCTTC,CASSALGIINEQFF
NA,TRBV11-3,NA,TRBJ1-1,TGTGCCAGCAGCTTACTTATGGACACTGAAGCTTTCTTT,CASSLLMDTEAFF
NA,TRBV5-1,NA,TRBJ1-6,TGCGCCAGCAGCCCCAATGGACGGAGGAGCTCCTATAATTCACCCCTCCACTTT,CASSPNGRRSSYNSPLHF